The clone carrying this TCR beta chain was found once. Germline and junction disagree at one end, which may indicate a read error. This entry comes from a study of blood T cells in healthy people across ages. A sample-barcoded 5' primer and a J-beta primer mix were used in a second PCR of about 6 to 11 cycles. TCRdb independently ran MiXCR on the 5' RACE reads; one entry per CDR3 protein. The sample has 600,000 or so distinct CDR3 sequences, under 55% seen once. Per germline, CDR1 SGHRS and CDR2 YFSETQ. The CDR3 is made up of 16 amino acids. Source material: blood. The rearrangement joins TRBV5-1 to TRBJ2-1; 7 bases line up with TRBD2. This receptor was identified in a man aged 80 or over in good health. The CDR3 DNA is TGCGCCAGCAGCTTGGCCGGCGGGAGCTCCTACGATGAGCAGTTCTTC. The encoded protein is CASSLAGGSSYDEQFF.